The next 21 T cell receptor beta chains were all read from a single sample in a study of identical twins' blood T cells. Each CDR3 protein gets one entry after TCRdb re-called the 5' RACE reads with MiXCR. The sample consists of a few hundred thousand distinct CDR3 sequences, roughly 28% of them appearing once. Specimen: PBMCs. The origin of the receptors is a woman between 18 and 55 years old in good health.

This clonotype was seen more than once but under ten times. The chain carries TRBV24-1 and TRBJ2-1; possibly TRBD2 for D (6 bases). With 0 bases removed from V and 7 bases from J, the gap between germline ends came to 12 bases. This CDR3 spans 15 amino acids. Looked up from germline, CDR1 is KGHDR and CDR2 is SFDVKD. CDR3 in amino acids: CATSDLRGGENEQFF. DNA of the CDR3: TGTGCCACCAGTGATTTGCGGGGCGGGGAAAATGAGCAGTTCTTC.

This chain uses TRBV20-1 with TRBJ2-7; 13 bases line up with TRBD2. This CDR3 contains 14 residues. The germline V gene encodes CDR1 DFQATT and CDR2 SNEGSKA (reference sequence). V shed 3 bases and J 7 bases; nucleotides not matched to a gene: 6. The CDR3 is CSASPVGLAGEQYF. The CDR3, as DNA: TGCAGTGCTAGTCCCGTGGGACTAGCGGGAGAGCAGTACTTC.

In the case of this clonotype: At one of its ends the junction is not consistent with the germline gene, which may arise from a read error. The chain links TRBV9 to TRBJ1-2; a possible D gene is TRBD1 (5 bases). This CDR3 region has 13 residues. Germline CDR1 is SGDLS and CDR2 is YYNGEE. The CDR3 DNA sequence: TGTGCCAGCACTGCTGGGACCAACTATGGCCACACCTTC. This sequence encodes CASTAGTNYGHTF.

V usage is TRBV20-1 and J usage is TRBJ2-5; 7 bases are a match to TRBD2. The CDR3 runs to 14 residues. V lost 5 bases and J lost 2; bases outside the gene matches: 8. Germline loops: CDR1 DFQATT, CDR2 SNEGSKA (reference sequence). The CDR3 DNA sequence: TGCAGTGCTTTCCGACTAGCAGATCAAGAGACCCAGTACTTC. Residues: CSAFRLADQETQYF.

This clonotype occurred many times. V and J are TRBV2 and TRBJ1-5, with D perhaps matching TRBD1 (5 bases). Trimming removed 6 bases from V and 0 bases from J, with 9 bases in between. The CDR3 is 14 residues long. CDR1 and CDR2 from the germline V gene are SNHLY and FYNNEI. CDR3 residues: CASRDQGSNQPQHF. CDR3 coding DNA: TGTGCCAGCAGGGATCAGGGTAGCAATCAGCCCCAGCATTTT.

V is TRBV12-3 or TRBV12-4 and J is TRBJ1-2; 10 bases line up with TRBD1. J lost 6 bases, V lost 6 bases, and 4 bases had no gene match. The CDR3 consists of 13 residues. The CDR3 spells CASSGTGVHGYTF. CDR3 coding DNA: TGTGCCAGCAGCGGGACAGGGGTTCATGGCTACACCTTC.

Regarding this clonotype: A read error may explain this, as a much larger clone is one base away. Lacking the conserved final phenylalanine or tryptophan, this CDR3 likely reflects a read error. This chain connects TRBV14 to TRBJ1-2; D not certain. The CDR3 is 13 residues long. Trimming shortened V by 0 bases and J by 3 bases, and 5 bases separated the two germline ends. Germline V gene sequence: CDR1 SGHDN, CDR2 FVKESK. The CDR3 is CASSQDRDYGYTL. DNA for the CDR3: TGTGCCAGCAGCCAAGATCGGGACTATGGCTACACCCTC.

This clonotype was seen a single time. The chain joins TRBV7-9 to TRBJ1-4; 8 bases match TRBD1. Germline V CDR1 and CDR2: SEHNR, FQNEAQ (reference sequence). The V segment lost 5 bases and the J segment 5 bases; nucleotides outside the gene matches: 13. The length of the CDR3 is 17 residues. The CDR3 DNA sequence: TGTGCCAGCAGCCCGACAGGGGAGGGGCTGGGGAATGAAAAACTGTTTTTT. Translation: CASSPTGEGLGNEKLFF.

This clonotype was recorded many times. The gene calls are TRBV20-1 and TRBJ2-7, with 12 bases aligning to TRBD2. CDR1 DFQATT and CDR2 SNEGSKA come from the germline V gene (reference sequence). J gave up 6 bases and V 5 bases, and 11 bases lay outside the gene matches. This CDR3 region has 15 residues. CDR3 sequence reads: CSAPRKTSGGIEQYF. DNA for the CDR3: TGCAGTGCTCCGAGAAAAACTAGCGGGGGGATCGAGCAGTACTTC.

This clonotype was counted only a few times. The genes are TRBV12-3 or TRBV12-4 and TRBJ1-5; D not certain. The germline V and J ends were trimmed by 4 bases and 0 bases, with 10 bases remaining between them. The CDR3 extends over 15 amino acids. The CDR3, as DNA: TGTGCCAGCAGTTGGACGGCCTATAGCAATCAGCCCCAGCATTTT. Its translation: CASSWTAYSNQPQHF.

In this sample, this clonotype turned up a few times. The chain links TRBV25-1 to TRBJ2-1; D gene uncertain. The V end lost 4 bases, the J end lost 8 bases, and 9 bases lay between the germline ends. Germline CDR1 is MGHDK and CDR2 is SYGVNS. The CDR3 runs to 12 residues. This CDR3 is CASSGLPDEQFF. The CDR3 coding sequence is TGTGCCAGCAGTGGACTTCCCGATGAGCAGTTCTTC. Variable domain in full (rest from reference TRBV25-1 and TRBJ2-1): EADIYQTPRYLVIGTGKKITLECSQTMGHDKMYWYQQDPGMELHLIHYSYGVNSTEKGDLSSESTVSRIRTEHFPLTLESARPSHTSQYLCASSGLPDEQFFGPGTRLTVL.

J is TRBJ1-4 and V is TRBV7-9; D remains ambiguous. Per germline, CDR1 SEHNR and CDR2 FQNEAQ (reference sequence). CDR3 length: 18 amino acids. Trimming left V 6 bases short and J 10 bases short, with 30 bases between. This CDR3 is CASRSTTDGAGFSGKLFF. CDR3 DNA sequence: TGTGCCAGCAGATCCACCACTGACGGTGCTGGCTTTTCCGGAAAACTGTTTTTT.

This clonotype was observed a few times. The chain employs TRBV4-3 and TRBJ1-3; tentative D call: TRBD1 (6 bases). The CDR3 sequence is 16 residues long. The V gene's germline CDR1 is LGHNA and CDR2 YSLEER. With 1 base removed from V and 2 bases from J, the gap between germline ends came to 12 bases. The CDR3 region has the DNA TGCGCCAGCAGCCAAGTGTCAGGGGAGACTGGAAACACCATATATTTT. Amino acids: CASSQVSGETGNTIYF.

In its sample, this clonotype was seen many times. The chain combines TRBV29-1 with TRBJ1-2; D gene unclear. With 5 bases removed from V and 3 bases from J, the gap between germline ends came to 7 bases. Germline V gives CDR1 SQVTM, CDR2 ANQGSEA. The CDR3 is made up of 11 amino acids. The CDR3 sequence is CSVQVYYGYTF. In nucleotides, the CDR3 is TGCAGCGTTCAGGTTTACTATGGCTACACCTTC.

The chain couples TRBV10-2 to TRBJ2-7; TRBD2 matches at 9 bases. V trimming: 4 bases; J trimming: 0 bases; junction bases outside the gene matches: 4. The CDR3 spans 15 residues. Germline V gene data show CDR1 as WSHSY and CDR2 as SAAADI. CDR3 region: CASSVISGGSYEQYF. CDR3 DNA: TGCGCCAGCAGTGTGATTAGCGGGGGCTCCTACGAGCAGTACTTC.

This chain connects TRBV9 to TRBJ2-7; 8 bases fit TRBD1. This CDR3 has 17 amino acids. Germline trimming cut 0 bases from V and 5 bases from J; bases unmatched to any gene: 13. CDR1 and CDR2 (germline): SGDLS, YYNGEE. DNA for the CDR3: TGTGCCAGCAGCGTAGAGGTGGTCACAGGGGGGACCCACGAGCAGTACTTC. Protein sequence: CASSVEVVTGGTHEQYF. Full variable domain (outside the CDR3, taken from reference TRBV9 and TRBJ2-7): DSGVTQTPKHLITATGQRVTLRCSPRSGDLSVYWYQQSLDQGLQFLIQYYNGEERAKGNILERFSAQQFPDLHSELNLSSLELGDSALYFCASSVEVVTGGTHEQYFGPGTRLTVT.

Concerning this clonotype itself: A clone one base away is much larger, so this may be a read error. V and J are TRBV6-5 and TRBJ2-1, with no clear D. This CDR3 has 14 residues. The germline CDR1 and CDR2 sequences are MNHEY and SVGAGI. V lost 10 bases and J 3 bases, leaving 16 bases between the germline ends. The CDR3 nucleotides are TGTGCCAACACCCTTCTAGGCGGCTACAATGAGCAGTTCTTC. Translating gives CANTLLGGYNEQFF.

This chain joins TRBV29-1 and TRBJ1-2, with D hard to call. The V gene's germline CDR1 is SQVTM and CDR2 ANQGSEA. The V gene lost 3 bases and the J gene lost 7 bases, with 15 bases spanning the gap. The CDR3 extends over 13 amino acids. The CDR3: CSVDLTVRGGYTF. The CDR3 coding sequence is TGCAGCGTTGATTTAACAGTTAGAGGTGGCTACACCTTC.

Details on this clonotype: A clone one base away is much larger, so this may be a read error. V and J are TRBV29-1 and TRBJ1-2, with TRBD1 as a possible D gene (5 bases). The length of the CDR3 is 13 residues. From germline, CDR1 is SQVTM and CDR2 ANQGSEA. The CDR3: CSVERDSHYSYTF. CDR3 DNA: TGCAGCGTTGAGCGAGACAGTCACTATAGCTACACCTTC.

This chain connects TRBV20-1 to TRBJ2-2; no clear D. The germline V gene encodes CDR1 DFQATT and CDR2 SNEGSKA (reference sequence). The germline V and J ends were trimmed by 0 bases and 4 bases, with 27 bases remaining between them. CDR3 length: 20 amino acids. The CDR3 sequence is CSARDNAPGRDRGGTGELFF. DNA of the CDR3: TGCAGTGCTAGAGATAACGCCCCTGGAAGGGATCGAGGCGGCACCGGGGAGCTGTTTTTT.

This clonotype was detected a few times. The chain recombines TRBV12-3 or TRBV12-4 with TRBJ1-2, with D hard to call. The CDR3 sequence is 12 residues long. The V end was cut by 2 bases, the J end by 8 bases, with 9 bases between. The CDR3 reads CASSLREGGYTF. DNA of the CDR3: TGTGCCAGCAGTTTAAGGGAGGGCGGCTACACCTTC.